This T cell receptor (beta chain) was documented in a study of shared clonotypes between healthy human individuals. The assay was immunoSEQ multiplex PCR, and TCRdb's table has in-frame clones only and misses some. The repertoire holds a few million clones, with more than 80% as singletons. What was sequenced was naive CD4+ T cells from PBMCs. Subset described: CD45RA+ positively selected. The sequence derives from a man between 18 and 35 years old in good health. Some clones in this sample may be carry-over from other donors' samples.

The chain's CDR3 is CASSLVSTSGTTDTQYF. DNA for the CDR3: TGTGCCAGCAGCTTAGTCTCTACTAGCGGGACCACAGATACGCAGTATTTT. The rearrangement links TRBV7-2 to TRBJ2-3; TRBD2 matches 10 bases. Germline CDR1 SGHTA, CDR2 FQGNSA. V dropped 1 base and J dropped 2; count of bases not matched to a gene: 6. This CDR3 is built from 17 residues.